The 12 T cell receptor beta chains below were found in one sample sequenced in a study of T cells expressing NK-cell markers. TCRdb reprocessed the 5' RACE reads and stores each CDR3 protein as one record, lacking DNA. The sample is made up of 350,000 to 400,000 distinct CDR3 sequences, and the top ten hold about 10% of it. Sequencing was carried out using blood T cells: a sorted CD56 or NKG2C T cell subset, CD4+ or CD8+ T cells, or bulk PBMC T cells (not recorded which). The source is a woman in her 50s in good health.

The CDR3 region is CASSLLPSYNEQFF. The chain employs TRBV28 and TRBJ2-1. CDR1 and CDR2 from the germline V gene are MDHEN and SYDVKM. This CDR3 contains 14 residues. Full variable domain (remainder filled in from reference TRBV28 and TRBJ2-1): DVKVTQSSRYLVKRTGEKVFLECVQDMDHENMFWYRQDPGLGLRLIYFSYDVKMKEKGDIPEGYSVSREKKERFSLILESASTNQTSMYLCASSLLPSYNEQFFGPGTRLTVL.

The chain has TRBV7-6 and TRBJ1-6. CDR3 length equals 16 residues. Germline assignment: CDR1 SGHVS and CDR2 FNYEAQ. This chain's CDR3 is CASSRGTADSNSPLHF.

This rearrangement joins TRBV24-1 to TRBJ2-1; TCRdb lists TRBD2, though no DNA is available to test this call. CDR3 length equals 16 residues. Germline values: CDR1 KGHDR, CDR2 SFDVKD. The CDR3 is CATSDRLPGTRDEQFF.

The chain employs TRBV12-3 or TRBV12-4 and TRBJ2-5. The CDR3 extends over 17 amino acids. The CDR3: CASSLGKGPGFQETQYF.

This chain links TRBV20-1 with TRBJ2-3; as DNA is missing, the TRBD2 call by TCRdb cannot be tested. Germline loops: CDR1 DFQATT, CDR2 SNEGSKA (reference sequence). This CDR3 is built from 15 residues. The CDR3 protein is CSARDSGRAVDTQYF.

The chain's CDR3 is CSARDGNASSGANVLTF. J is TRBJ2-6 and V is TRBV20-1. The length of the CDR3 is 17 residues. Germline CDR1 reads DFQATT; CDR2 reads SNEGSKA (reference sequence).

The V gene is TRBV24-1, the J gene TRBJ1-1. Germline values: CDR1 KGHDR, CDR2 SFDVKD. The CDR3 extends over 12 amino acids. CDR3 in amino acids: CATSDFDTEAFF.

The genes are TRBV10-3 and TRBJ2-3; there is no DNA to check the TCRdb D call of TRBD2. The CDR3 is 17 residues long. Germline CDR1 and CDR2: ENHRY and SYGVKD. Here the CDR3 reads CVASDGEGQGSTDTQYF.

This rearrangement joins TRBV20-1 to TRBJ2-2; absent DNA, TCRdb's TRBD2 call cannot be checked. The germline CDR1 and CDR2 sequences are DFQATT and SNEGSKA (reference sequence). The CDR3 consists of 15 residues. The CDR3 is CSARPSGRNTGELFF.

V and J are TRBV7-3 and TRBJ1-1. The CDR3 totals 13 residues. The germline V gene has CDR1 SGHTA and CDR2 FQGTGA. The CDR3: CASSYVVGTEAFF.

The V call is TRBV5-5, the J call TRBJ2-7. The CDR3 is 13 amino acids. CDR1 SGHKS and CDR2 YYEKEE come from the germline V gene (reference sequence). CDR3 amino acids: CASSVGPTALQYF.

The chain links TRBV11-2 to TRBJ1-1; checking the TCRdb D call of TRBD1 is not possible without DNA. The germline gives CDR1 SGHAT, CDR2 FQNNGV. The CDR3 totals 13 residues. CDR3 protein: CASSSPPFFEAFF.